These T cell receptor beta chains were read from a single sample in a study of T cell changes during pregnancy in multiple sclerosis. Method: immunoSEQ multiplex PCR; TCRdb's copy keeps in-frame clones and lacks some. In the table there are about 87,000 clones, just under 95% of which are singletons. Material: peripheral blood, obtained in the third trimester of pregnancy. Source of these receptors: a female donor in good health, enrolled as a control in a pregnancy study. The CDR3 runs from the conserved cysteine through the conserved F or W. A D gene is named only where the DNA matches it firmly. Part of the rows lack a size; the others show once, few, many or a class for expanded clones.

V gene	J gene	D gene	clone size	CDR3 DNA	CDR3 protein
TRBV11-3	TRBJ2-5	-	once	TGTGCCAGCAGCACTCAAGAGACCCAGTACTTC	CASSTQETQYF
TRBV2	TRBJ1-4	-	-	TGTGCCAGCAGTGATGGACAGACTACCTTTAATGAAAAACTGTTTTTT	CASSDGQTTFNEKLFF
TRBV6-5	TRBJ2-7	-	once	TGTGCCAGCAGACCTCGATTTAGCTCCTACGAGCAGTACTTC	CASRPRFSSYEQYF
TRBV7-2	TRBJ2-2	TRBD2	once	TGTGCCAGCAGCTTAGTCACTAGCGGGACCGGGGAGCTGTTTTTT	CASSLVTSGTGELFF
TRBV9	TRBJ2-1	-	-	TGTGCCAGCAGCGTAGGGGGGGGCAACTACAATGAGCAGTTCTTC	CASSVGGGNYNEQFF
TRBV5-6	TRBJ2-5	-	-	TGTGCCAGCAGCTTGCCAAGCTCCACGGAGACCCAGTACTTC	CASSLPSSTETQYF
TRBV7-9	TRBJ2-5	TRBD2	-	TGTGCCAGCAGCTCCGGGACTAGCGGGAGGGAGACCCAGTACTTC	CASSSGTSGRETQYF
TRBV7-2	TRBJ2-2	TRBD2	-	TGTGCCAGCAGCTTAGGCCCTAGCGGGACCAACACCGGGGAGCTGTTTTTT	CASSLGPSGTNTGELFF
TRBV6-1	TRBJ1-1	-	-	TGTGCCAGCAGTGAAACCCCGGAGGGGAACACTGAAGCTTTCTTT	CASSETPEGNTEAFF
TRBV7-2	TRBJ2-7	-	-	TGTGCCAGCAGCTCAGTCAGCGGCACCGAGCAGTACTTC	CASSSVSGTEQYF
TRBV21-1	TRBJ1-1	-	-	TGTGCCAGCAGCAAATATTGGGCTGCCAGGGGAGCTTTCTTT	CASSKYWAARGAFF
TRBV2	TRBJ2-3	TRBD1	-	TGTGCCAGCAGTGAAGCCGGGACAGGGAACACAGATACGCAGTATTTT	CASSEAGTGNTDTQYF
TRBV29-1	TRBJ1-1	TRBD1	few	TGCAGAGGGGACAGAAACACTGAAGCTTTCTTT	CRGDRNTEAFF
TRBV18	TRBJ1-2	TRBD1	-	TGTGCCAGCTCACCTTGGGACAGTAGTCTTCCTAACTATGGCTACACCTTC	CASSPWDSSLPNYGYTF
TRBV6-6	TRBJ2-2	-	-	TGTGCCAGCAGTCTGGACTCCTTAGAGCTGTTTTTT	CASSLDSLELFF
TRBV4-2	TRBJ2-3	TRBD2	-	TGTGCCAGCAGCCCCGGACTAGCAGATACGCAGTATTTT	CASSPGLADTQYF
TRBV27	TRBJ2-5	-	-	TGTGCCAGCAGTACCGCGGGGTCCACGAAAGAGACCCAGTACTTC	CASSTAGSTKETQYF
TRBV6-5	TRBJ1-4	-	-	TGTGCCAGCAGTTACTGGAACAGCCAGAATGAAAAACTGTTTTTT	CASSYWNSQNEKLFF
TRBV2	TRBJ1-1	-	-	TGTGCCAGCAGTGGAGGGTTGGGAAACACTGAAGCTTTCTTT	CASSGGLGNTEAFF
TRBV6-5	TRBJ2-1	-	-	TGTGCCAGCAGGAGAGACAGTTACAATGAGCAGTTCTTC	CASRRDSYNEQFF
TRBV2	TRBJ2-1	TRBD1	-	TGTGCCAGCGGACAGGGATTGGATGAGCAGTTCTTC	CASGQGLDEQFF
TRBV4-2	TRBJ1-5	TRBD1	once	TGTGCCAGCAGCCCCCGGGACAGGGACAATCAGCCCCAGCATTTT	CASSPRDRDNQPQHF
TRBV27	TRBJ2-7	TRBD1	-	TGTGCCAGCAGTCGTATATTAGGACAGGGTGTGTACGAGCAGTACTTC	CASSRILGQGVYEQYF
TRBV4-1	TRBJ1-4	-	-	TGCGCCAGCAGCCAAGATCCGGGTGAAAAACTGTTTTTT	CASSQDPGEKLFF
TRBV7-7	TRBJ2-7	-	-	TGTGCTAGCAGCTTGACCCTGGACAACCACGAGCAGTACTTC	CASSLTLDNHEQYF
TRBV4-1	TRBJ2-7	TRBD2	-	TGCGCCAGCAGCCGACTAGCGAACTACGAGCAGTACTTC	CASSRLANYEQYF
TRBV27	TRBJ2-2	TRBD1	-	TGTGCCAGCAGTTTACGGACAGGGGCAACCGGGGAGCTGTTTTTT	CASSLRTGATGELFF
TRBV4-1	TRBJ2-7	-	-	TGCGCCAGCAGCCCGCATCCCCTATCGTTGGAGCAGTACTTC	CASSPHPLSLEQYF
TRBV6-6	TRBJ2-7	TRBD1	-	TGTGCCAGCAGTTCGACAGGGAACGAGCAGTACTTC	CASSSTGNEQYF
TRBV10-3	TRBJ1-2	-	once	TGTGCCATCAGTGACCACAGGGTGGACTATGGCTACACCTTC	CAISDHRVDYGYTF
TRBV7-2	TRBJ2-7	TRBD1	-	TGTGCCAGCAGCCGGGACAGGGGGAACTACGAGCAGTACTTC	CASSRDRGNYEQYF
TRBV30	TRBJ2-7	TRBD1	-	TGTGCCTGGAGCGGCGACAGGGGCGAGCAGTACTTC	CAWSGDRGEQYF
TRBV30	TRBJ2-1	TRBD2	-	TGTGCCTGGAAAGGTCTACTAGCGGGGTCGAGGGGCTCCTACAATGAGCAGTTCTTC	CAWKGLLAGSRGSYNEQFF
TRBV5-1	TRBJ2-1	-	-	TGCGCCAGCAGCTTTATGGGGCTAGTGGGTTACAATGAGCAGTTCTTC	CASSFMGLVGYNEQFF
TRBV19	TRBJ2-7	TRBD1	-	TGTGCCAGTAGTATTGCGGACAGGAGCTCCTACGAGCAGTACTTC	CASSIADRSSYEQYF
TRBV7-8	TRBJ2-5	-	-	TGTGCCAGCAGCCCCCGGACTGTTCGTGGGGAGACCCAGTACTTC	CASSPRTVRGETQYF
TRBV13	TRBJ2-7	TRBD2	-	TGTGCCAGCAGCTTAGGGGGGGGGTACGAGCAGTACTTC	CASSLGGGYEQYF
TRBV18	TRBJ1-2	TRBD1	-	TGTGCCAGCTCACCGGGACAGGGGACCTATGGCTACACCTTC	CASSPGQGTYGYTF
TRBV6-5	TRBJ2-7	-	-	TGTGCCAGCAGTTCCACTAGCTACGAGCAGTACTTC	CASSSTSYEQYF
TRBV6-5	TRBJ2-4	-	once	TGTGCCAGCTCTCGGAGTCTAGCCAAAAACATTCAGTACTTC	CASSRSLAKNIQYF
TRBV4-1	TRBJ2-5	-	-	TGCGCCAGCAGCCAAGTCGTGGGCCCGGGGAGGTGGGAGACCCAGTACTTC	CASSQVVGPGRWETQYF
TRBV9	TRBJ2-1	-	-	TGTGCCAGCAGCGTCCAGGGGACCTACAATGAGCAGTTCTTC	CASSVQGTYNEQFF
TRBV7-9	TRBJ1-1	-	-	TGTGCCAGCAGCTTAGTCCGCACTGAAGCTTTCTTT	CASSLVRTEAFF
TRBV7-9	TRBJ2-7	TRBD2	-	TGTGCCAGCAGTTTTGGCGGGGGTGTCCCGGGGTACGAGCAGTACTTC	CASSFGGGVPGYEQYF
TRBV7-2	TRBJ1-1	-	-	TGTGCCAGCAGCTTTATGGACTGGGCGAACACTGAAGCTTTCTTT	CASSFMDWANTEAFF
TRBV7-9	TRBJ1-4	TRBD1	-	TGTGCCAGCAGCGGTTATGACAGGGGGGTGACTAATGAAAAACTGTTTTTT	CASSGYDRGVTNEKLFF
TRBV7-2	TRBJ2-1	TRBD2	-	TGTGCCAGCAGCTTAGACGCTAGCGGGAGGGTTAATGAGCAGTTCTTC	CASSLDASGRVNEQFF
TRBV5-1	TRBJ2-6	-	-	TGCGCCAGCTATCCCCTCTCTGGGGCCAACGTCCTGACTTTC	CASYPLSGANVLTF
TRBV6-6	TRBJ1-2	TRBD1	-	TGTGCCAGCGGCAAGACAGGGGAGTGGTATGGCTACACCTTC	CASGKTGEWYGYTF
TRBV6-1	TRBJ2-7	-	-	TGTGCCAGCAGTTCCGGGACAAGGAATTACGAGCAGTACTTC	CASSSGTRNYEQYF
TRBV5-1	TRBJ2-2	TRBD2	-	TGCGCCAGCAGCTTGCGCACTAGCGGTATCACCGGGGAGCTGTTTTTT	CASSLRTSGITGELFF
TRBV4-2	TRBJ2-7	TRBD1	-	TGTGCCAGCAGTCGGACAGGCTACGAGCAGTACTTC	CASSRTGYEQYF